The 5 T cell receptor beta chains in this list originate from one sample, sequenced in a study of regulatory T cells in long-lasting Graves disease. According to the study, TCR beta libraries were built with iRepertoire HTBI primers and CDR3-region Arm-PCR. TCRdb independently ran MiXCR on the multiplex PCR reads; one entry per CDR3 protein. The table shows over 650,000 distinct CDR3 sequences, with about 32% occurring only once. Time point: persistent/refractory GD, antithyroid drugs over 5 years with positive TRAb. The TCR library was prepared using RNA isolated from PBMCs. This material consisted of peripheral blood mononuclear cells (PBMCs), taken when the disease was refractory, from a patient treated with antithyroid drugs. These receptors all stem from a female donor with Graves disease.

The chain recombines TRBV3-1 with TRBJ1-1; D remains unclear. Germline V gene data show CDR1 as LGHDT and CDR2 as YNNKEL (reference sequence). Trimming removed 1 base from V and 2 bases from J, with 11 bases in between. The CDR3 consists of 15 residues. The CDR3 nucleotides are TGTGCCAGCAGCCAAGGGTGGGGTTACAACACTGAAGCTTTCTTT. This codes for CASSQGWGYNTEAFF.

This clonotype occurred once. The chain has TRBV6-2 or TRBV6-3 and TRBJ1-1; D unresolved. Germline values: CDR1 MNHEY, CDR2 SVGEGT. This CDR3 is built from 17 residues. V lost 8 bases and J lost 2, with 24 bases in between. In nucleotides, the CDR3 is TGTGCCAGCGGGCTTTCCGGGTCCGCCGGCAAAAACACTGAAGCTTTCTTT. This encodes CASGLSGSAGKNTEAFF.

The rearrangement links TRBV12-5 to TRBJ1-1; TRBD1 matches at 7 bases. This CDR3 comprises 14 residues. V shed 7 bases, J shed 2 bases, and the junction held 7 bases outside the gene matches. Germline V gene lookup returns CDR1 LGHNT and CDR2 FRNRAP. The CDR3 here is CASVSDRENTEAFF. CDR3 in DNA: TGTGCTAGTGTCTCCGACAGGGAAAACACTGAAGCTTTCTTT.

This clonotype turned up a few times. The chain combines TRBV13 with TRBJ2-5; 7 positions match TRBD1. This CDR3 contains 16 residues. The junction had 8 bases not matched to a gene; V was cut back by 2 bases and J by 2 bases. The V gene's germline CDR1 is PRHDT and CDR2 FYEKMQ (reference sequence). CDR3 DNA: TGTGCCAGCAGCTTATTATTCCAGGGGGTACAAGAGACCCAGTACTTC. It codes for CASSLLFQGVQETQYF.

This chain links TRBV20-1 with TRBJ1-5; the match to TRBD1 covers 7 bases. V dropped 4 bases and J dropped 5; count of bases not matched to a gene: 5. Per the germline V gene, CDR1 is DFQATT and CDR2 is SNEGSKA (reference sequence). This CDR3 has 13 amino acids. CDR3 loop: CSAIRQGDQPQHF. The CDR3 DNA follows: TGCAGTGCTATCCGACAGGGTGATCAGCCCCAGCATTTT.